Below, 22 T cell receptor beta chains from the same sample are listed, as sequenced in a study of T cells in localized non-small cell lung cancer. Data came from immunoSEQ multiplex PCR; TCRdb stores just in-frame clones and leaves some out. The sample has tens of thousands of clones, approximately 87% seen once. The material sequenced was PBMCs, taken before any cancer treatment. These receptors all stem from a man aged 35 to 70 with stage II squamous cell lung carcinoma.

This chain joins TRBV4-2 and TRBJ1-2; TRBD1 is a possible D gene (5 bases). Germline values: CDR1 LGHNA, CDR2 YNFKEQ. V was cut by 0 bases and J by 4 bases, with 12 bases left in between. This CDR3 region has 15 residues. The CDR3 region is CASSQEGGQSYGYTF. The CDR3 bases are TGTGCCAGCAGCCAAGAAGGCGGACAATCCTATGGCTACACCTTC.

V gene TRBV30 combines with J gene TRBJ1-1; no reliable D call. Germline CDR1 and CDR2: GTSNPN and SVGIG (reference sequence). V was shortened by 4 bases and J by 2 bases, with 11 bases between the two germline ends. The CDR3 is 13 residues long. CDR3 in amino acids: CAWMFSGNTEAFF. The CDR3 bases are TGTGCCTGGATGTTCTCGGGTAACACTGAAGCTTTCTTT.

The V call is TRBV6-5, the J call TRBJ1-4, with 8 bases matching TRBD1. The CDR3 contains 15 residues. Germline CDR1 MNHEY, CDR2 SVGAGI. With 6 bases clipped from V and 7 bases from J, the junction kept 10 bases outside the gene matches. The CDR3 sequence: CASRNGDRRAEKLFF. The CDR3 DNA reads as TGTGCCAGCAGAAACGGGGACAGGCGGGCTGAAAAACTGTTTTTT.

This chain joins TRBV7-9 and TRBJ2-7; D is unresolved. Germline assignment: CDR1 SEHNR and CDR2 FQNEAQ (reference sequence). The CDR3 spans 12 residues. The germline V and J ends were trimmed by 5 bases and 4 bases, with 9 bases remaining between them. CDR3 residues: CASSNLIYEQYF. CDR3 bases: TGTGCCAGCAGCAATCTTATATACGAGCAGTACTTC.

The V gene is TRBV18, the J gene TRBJ1-4, with a possible D match to TRBD1 (6 bases). With 3 bases removed from V and 7 bases from J, the gap between germline ends came to 21 bases. The CDR3 consists of 17 residues. Germline CDR1 and CDR2: KGHSH and LQKENI. The CDR3 loop reads CASSPSGVRDRAEKLFF. CDR3 in DNA: TGTGCCAGCTCACCTTCAGGGGTCCGGGACCGGGCTGAAAAACTGTTTTTT.

The J gene is TRBJ2-7, the V gene TRBV9; D gene ambiguous. Germline loops: CDR1 SGDLS, CDR2 YYNGEE. The CDR3 totals 16 residues. V lost 0 bases to trimming and J lost 2 bases, with 15 bases between them. In DNA, the CDR3 is TGTGCCAGCAGCGTAGGGGTGACGTCCTCAACCTACGAGCAGTACTTC. Translation gives CASSVGVTSSTYEQYF.

The V gene is TRBV9, the J gene TRBJ2-5, with a possible D match to TRBD2 (5 bases). Germline assignment: CDR1 SGDLS and CDR2 YYNGEE. V was clipped by 0 bases and J by 2 bases, with 8 bases between them. The CDR3 has 14 amino acids. Here the CDR3 reads CASSVGRAQETQYF. DNA for the CDR3: TGTGCCAGCAGCGTAGGGCGGGCGCAAGAGACCCAGTACTTC. Full variable domain (outside the CDR3, taken from reference TRBV9 and TRBJ2-5): DSGVTQTPKHLITATGQRVTLRCSPRSGDLSVYWYQQSLDQGLQFLIQYYNGEERAKGNILERFSAQQFPDLHSELNLSSLELGDSALYFCASSVGRAQETQYFGPGTRLLVL.

The chain couples TRBV7-2 to TRBJ1-5; D unresolved. This CDR3 spans 14 amino acids. Trimming cost V 1 base and J 7 bases, with 11 bases left between them. From germline, CDR1 is SGHTA and CDR2 FQGNSA. The CDR3 nucleotides are TGTGCCAGCAGCTTAGAACAAGTCATCCAGCCCCAGCATTTT. The encoded protein is CASSLEQVIQPQHF.

This clone came up a few times. The V gene is TRBV27, the J gene TRBJ2-6; D may be TRBD2 (6 bases). Germline V lookup: CDR1 MNHEY, CDR2 SMNVEV (reference sequence). This CDR3 is built from 16 residues. With 7 bases removed from V and 0 bases from J, the gap between germline ends came to 13 bases. CDR3 DNA: TGTGCCAGCACGACCCTGGGGGGCTCTGGGGCCAACGTCCTGACTTTC. Protein product: CASTTLGGSGANVLTF. Filled out from reference TRBV27 and TRBJ2-6, the complete variable domain reads EAQVTQNPRYLITVTGKKLTVTCSQNMNHEYMSWYRQDPGLGLRQIYYSMNVEVTDKGDVPEGYKVSRKEKRNFPLILESPSPNQTSLYFCASTTLGGSGANVLTFGAGSRLTVL.

The chain joins TRBV9 to TRBJ1-1; 8 bases are shared with TRBD1. Trimming removed 3 bases from V and 7 bases from J; junction bases left unmatched: 8. Germline V gives CDR1 SGDLS, CDR2 YYNGEE. The length of the CDR3 is 14 residues. In DNA form, the CDR3 reads TGTGCCAGCAGCGCCGGACAGGGAGTAGGTGAAGCTTTCTTT. Its translation is CASSAGQGVGEAFF.

The CDR3 sequence is CASSVGGFGSPLHF. CDR3 bases: TGTGCCAGCAGTGTGGGGGGTTTCGGTTCACCCCTCCACTTT. V gene TRBV2 combines with J gene TRBJ1-6; D possibly corresponds to TRBD1 (5 bases). This CDR3 is 14 amino acids long. Germline V lookup: CDR1 SNHLY, CDR2 FYNNEI. V lost 4 bases, J lost 9 bases, and 13 bases lay in between.

The chain carries TRBV5-1 and TRBJ1-4; the D is unclear. CDR1 and CDR2 (germline): SGHRS, YFSETQ. This CDR3 region has 13 residues. V shed 7 bases and J shed 4 bases, with 11 bases lying between them. In DNA, the CDR3 is TGCGCCAGCCGCACCAAAATTAATGAAAAACTGTTTTTT. Translating gives CASRTKINEKLFF.

V and J are TRBV7-9 and TRBJ1-5; no firm D call. Trimming removed 1 base at V and 3 bases at J, with 10 bases between. CDR3 size: 15 residues. Per the germline V gene, CDR1 is SEHNR and CDR2 is FQNEAQ (reference sequence). CDR3 region: CASSLGRADNQPQHF. The DNA for the CDR3 is TGTGCCAGCAGCTTAGGTCGGGCAGACAATCAGCCCCAGCATTTT.

The rearrangement links TRBV7-3 to TRBJ1-1, with 10 bases fitting TRBD1. Per germline, CDR1 SGHTA and CDR2 FQGTGA. The CDR3 consists of 13 residues. The J segment lost 3 bases and the V segment lost 10 bases, leaving 5 bases of the junction unmatched. The CDR3 here is CATGTGVYTEAFF. CDR3 DNA: TGTGCCACCGGGACAGGGGTATACACTGAAGCTTTCTTT.

DNA for the CDR3: TGCGCCAGCAGCTTGGAAGGGACGAACTACGAGCAGTACTTC. It encodes CASSLEGTNYEQYF. The J gene is TRBJ2-7, the V gene TRBV5-1; D may match TRBD1 or TRBD2 (5 bases each). The CDR3 has 14 amino acids. Trimming took 0 bases from V and 3 from J, leaving 10 bases between them. From germline, CDR1 is SGHRS and CDR2 YFSETQ.

This sequence joins TRBV6-4 and TRBJ2-1; 8 nucleotides line up with TRBD1. Per germline, CDR1 MRHNA and CDR2 SNTAGT. V trimming: 5 bases; J trimming: 6 bases; junction bases outside the gene matches: 12. This CDR3 is built from 16 residues. CDR3 protein: CASSPNMDRVGNEQFF. The CDR3 DNA reads as TGTGCCAGCAGTCCTAATATGGACAGGGTCGGCAATGAGCAGTTCTTC.

The chain is built from TRBV5-4 and TRBJ2-5, with D possibly being TRBD2 (7 bases). Germline loops: CDR1 SGHNT, CDR2 YYREEE (reference sequence). Trimming stripped 3 bases from V and 2 bases from J, with 14 bases between. CDR3 length: 15 amino acids. The CDR3 is CASSSPGGRQETQYF. CDR3 sequence (DNA): TGTGCCAGCAGCTCCCCGGGGGGCCGGCAAGAGACCCAGTACTTC. Full variable domain (remainder filled in from reference TRBV5-4 and TRBJ2-5): ETGVTQSPTHLIKTRGQQVTLRCSSQSGHNTVSWYQQALGQGPQFIFQYYREEENGRGNFPPRFSGLQFPNYSSELNVNALELDDSALYLCASSSPGGRQETQYFGPGTRLLVL.

This clone was detected only once. The chain is built from TRBV28 and TRBJ1-1; maybe TRBD1 (5 bases). V lost 4 bases, J lost 6 bases, and 18 bases lay in between. The length of the CDR3 is 15 residues. The germline CDR1 and CDR2 sequences are MDHEN and SYDVKM. The CDR3 here is CASSSGGGGNAEAFF. For the CDR3, the DNA is TGTGCCAGCAGTTCCGGCGGCGGGGGAAACGCTGAAGCTTTCTTT.

The chain has TRBV6-6 and TRBJ1-2; tentative D call: TRBD1 (6 bases). CDR1 and CDR2 (germline): MNHNY, SVGAGI (reference sequence). The CDR3 covers 13 residues. Trimming took 6 bases from V and 8 from J, leaving 16 bases between them. The CDR3 DNA sequence: TGTGCCAGCAGACGAGAACAGGGAACCGGCTACACCTTC. This codes for CASRREQGTGYTF.

Comment on this clone: In the same sample, other DNA sequences code for this CDR3. The chain couples TRBV6-5 to TRBJ1-1, with a possible D match to TRBD1 (5 bases). Between the trimmed V and J ends, which lost 0 bases and 0 bases, there was a span of 11 bases. CDR3 length equals 16 residues. Germline V gene lookup returns CDR1 MNHEY and CDR2 SVGAGI. CDR3 coding DNA: TGTGCCAGCAGTTACTCAGGGGAGCTAATGAACACTGAAGCTTTCTTT. It codes for CASSYSGELMNTEAFF.

This clone was seen a handful of times. The chain couples TRBV11-3 to TRBJ2-7; 7 nucleotides match TRBD1. The germline gives CDR1 SGHNT, CDR2 YENEEA. The CDR3 covers 14 residues. V trimming: 5 bases; J trimming: 2 bases; junction bases outside the gene matches: 6. The chain's CDR3 is CASSPPGQPYEQYF. CDR3 DNA: TGTGCCAGCAGCCCCCCGGGACAGCCCTACGAGCAGTACTTC.

The CDR3 bases are TGTGCCAGCAGCGCGGACAGTCAAAATGGCTACACCTTC. It is translated as CASSADSQNGYTF. The chain couples TRBV7-6 to TRBJ1-2; D is possibly TRBD1 (6 bases). Trimming removed 5 bases at V and 6 bases at J, with 13 bases between. The CDR3 has 13 residues. Germline CDR1 and CDR2: SGHVS and FNYEAQ. Using reference TRBV7-6 and TRBJ1-2 for the parts outside the CDR3, the full variable domain is GAGVSQSPRYKVTKRGQDVALRCDPISGHVSLYWYRQALGQGPEFLTYFNYEAQQDKSGLPNDRFSAERPEGSISTLTIQRTEQRDSAMYRCASSADSQNGYTFGSGTRLTVV.